This T cell receptor beta chain derives from a study of OX40 agonist ivuxolimab in advanced cancers. Study-wide context: Enrollees could have had prior anti-PD-1, anti-PD-L1 or anti-CTLA-4 therapy, which 40% to 45% had received. Study conclusions and caveats: At 0.1-3.0 mg/kg, partial responders had clonal expansion among the lowest observed. Compared with CD4+, CD8+ T cells on average had more expanded clones.

Germline V lookup: CDR1 MGHRA, CDR2 YSYEKL. This CDR3 has 15 amino acids. Trimming took off 4 bases at V and 1 base at J, with 13 bases between the two ends. Libraries were prepared by immunoSEQ multiplex PCR; TCRdb keeps only in-frame clonotypes and omits some of them. The table has roughly 76,000 clones, 85% seen once. About this clone itself: Its antigen remains unknown.

Sequencing used CD4+ or CD8+ T cells sorted from blood, obtained in a trial of the OX40 agonist ivuxolimab. This sequence joins TRBV4-1 and TRBJ1-2; no firm D call. The receptor was derived from an adult with an advanced solid tumor such as melanoma, head and neck, liver or kidney cancer. The CDR3 loop is CASSPAGLINYGYTF. The CDR3 DNA is TGCGCCAGCAGCCCCGCCGGCCTAATTAACTATGGCTACACCTTC.